The following is a TCR beta chain sequence with its context. This clone was seen at least ten times. Its cognate antigen has yet to be identified. Within one base of it there is no much larger clone, and no base qualities were kept. Based on the germline V gene (reference sequence), the CDR1 and CDR2 sequences are LNHNV and YYDKDF. The CDR3 runs 15 residues from the cysteine to the phenylalanine. The kept DNA is CDR3 alone, 45 bases in frame from the first base. For this chain, trimming is 3 bases at the V end and 9 bases at the J end, and the number of junction bases without a gene match is 7. TCRbeta CDR3 regions were amplified from genomic DNA using the immunoSEQ Assay, a bias-controlled multiplex PCR. Regarding the original processing steps: The number of nucleated cells in each sample was estimated by amplification of reference gene primers within the assay. To quantify the absolute abundance of each unique TCRbeta CDR3 rearrangement, sequence reads were collapsed and filtered. For each sample, productive Simpson clonality was calculated as the square root of Simpson's diversity index over productive rearrangements. TCRdb's version of the immuneACCESS table is confined to in-frame rearrangements and falls short of the full clone set. An unresolved V gene accounts for under half of the shortfall where checked; the remainder is of unknown origin. Clone size and V and J calls were adopted from that table, with D and trimming inferred from the DNA. The sample table holds 65,000 to 90,000 clones, of which approximately 80% were seen once. Approximately 5% of the sample lies in the top ten.

This sample is part of a study of blood T cell repertoires in COVID-19 (dated by TCRdb to 2018 to 2020). About the study as a whole: Collaborator samples came from the United States, Italy and Spain and covered acute and convalescent phases of COVID-19. The prospective study material was composed of cDNA or gDNA derived from T cells, B-cell-depleted T cells, or PBMCs. Deeply sampled blood TCRbeta repertoires from subjects exposed to, actively infected with, or recovered from COVID-19 were included in the dataset. The repertoires were released in a freely available public database intended as a resource for research on the immune response to SARS-CoV-2. The samples were drawn from two sources: the first 160 participants of the ongoing ImmuneRACE study, and 1,000 to 1,500 subjects contributed by 6 global collaborators. Nearly every sample came with metadata listing a de-identified subject ID, COVID-19 status, age in years and sex. Where available, HLA class I and class II types were obtained from metadata supplied by the sample provider rather than from assay-based typing. Overall results and qualifications from the work: Clinical and demographic metadata were provided uncurated, with the amount varying by source and participant.

Collaborating institutions collected whole blood in K2EDTA tubes following their own protocols. For TCRbeta analysis, collaborators shipped samples in one of three forms: frozen whole blood, isolated PBMCs, or DNA extracted from either of those sample types. The clonotype was recovered from a woman aged 80 or over with active or convalescent COVID-19. The specimen was peripheral blood. This receptor chain uses TRBV15 and TRBJ1-5, and 11 junctional nucleotides match TRBD1. The nucleotides are TGTGCCACCAGCAGGTCGGGACAGGGGGAAGGGCCCCAGCATTTT. Its protein product is CATSRSGQGEGPQHF.